This entry lists 20 T cell receptor beta chains sequenced from one sample in a study of cytomegalovirus exposure and HLA in healthy donors (TCRdb year 2017). Libraries were constructed by the immunoSEQ multiplex PCR assay. TCRdb obtained this table from immuneACCESS and retained in-frame rearrangements with V and J assigned. These tables miss some clones; where compared with another copy, unresolved V genes account for less than half of the shortfall, and the remainder is unexplained. Here the sample has fewer than 120,000 clones; roughly 89% occur a single time. The ten largest clones capture about 1.9% of the sample. Sequencing was performed on PBMCs. Receptors were obtained from a woman aged 18-29 years in good health and CMV-seronegative.

The chain has TRBV27 and TRBJ2-2; a possible D gene is TRBD2 (5 bases). The V gene's germline CDR1 is MNHEY and CDR2 SMNVEV (reference sequence). Trimming took off 7 bases at V and 4 bases at J, with 13 bases between the two ends. This CDR3 is built from 14 residues. This CDR3 reads CASIGRVGTGELFF. CDR3 coding DNA: TGTGCCAGCATAGGGAGAGTAGGCACCGGGGAGCTGTTTTTT.

This clone occurred a few times. The CDR3 DNA reads as TGTGCCAGCAGCTTAGAGGCGGGGGTAGGTGGCTACACCTTC. It codes for CASSLEAGVGGYTF. The chain links TRBV7-8 to TRBJ1-2; D perhaps matches TRBD1 (5 bases). V gave up 1 base and J gave up 7 bases, with 13 bases separating them. Per the germline V gene, CDR1 is SGHVS and CDR2 is FQNEAQ. This CDR3 region has 14 residues.

The gene calls are TRBV7-2 and TRBJ2-3; TRBD1 is a possible D gene (6 bases). The CDR3 consists of 20 residues. V gave up 0 bases and J gave up 1 base, with 23 bases separating them. In germline, CDR1 is SGHTA, CDR2 FQGNSA. This chain's CDR3 is CASSLAPGHFHPSGTDTQYF. The CDR3 nucleotides read TGTGCCAGCAGCTTAGCTCCGGGACACTTCCATCCATCCGGCACAGATACGCAGTATTTT.

The CDR3 DNA reads TGCGCCAGCAGCCAAGACGTAACTTGGACAGCCAACACCGGGGAGCTGTTTTTT. Translated, it gives CASSQDVTWTANTGELFF. This rearrangement joins TRBV4-1 to TRBJ2-2; a possible D gene is TRBD1 (6 bases). This CDR3 has 18 amino acids. Germline lookup yields CDR1 MGHRA and CDR2 YSYEKL. V lost 0 bases and J 2 bases, leaving 16 bases between the germline ends.

V usage is TRBV18 and J usage is TRBJ2-7; D gene unclear. The CDR3 sequence is 14 residues long. Germline loops: CDR1 KGHSH, CDR2 LQKENI. The V gene lost 4 bases and the J gene lost 3 bases, with 13 bases spanning the gap. As DNA, the CDR3 is TGTGCCAGCTCACTAAACAGCAACCTCTACGAGCAGTACTTC. Amino acid sequence: CASSLNSNLYEQYF.

The V gene is TRBV6-5, the J gene TRBJ2-2; 11 positions agree with TRBD2. Trimming cost V 6 bases and J 6 bases; bases outside gene matches: 6. CDR3 size: 15 residues. Germline-derived CDR1 and CDR2 are MNHEY and SVGAGI. The CDR3 DNA reads as TGTGCCAGCAGACCACTAGCGGGAGCGGCCGGGGAGCTGTTTTTT. Translated, it gives CASRPLAGAAGELFF.

The chain joins TRBV28 to TRBJ1-5; TRBD1 matches at 8 bases. The CDR3 runs 16 residues. Germline CDR1 is MDHEN and CDR2 is SYDVKM. V lost 5 bases and J lost 5; bases outside the gene matches: 11. The CDR3 DNA is TGTGCCAGCAGTCCCCGACAGGGGATGTCGGATCAGCCCCAGCATTTT. This encodes CASSPRQGMSDQPQHF.

The V gene is TRBV5-4, the J gene TRBJ1-4; D unresolved. With 0 bases removed from V and 2 bases from J, the gap between germline ends came to 11 bases. The length of the CDR3 is 16 residues. Germline V gene lookup returns CDR1 SGHNT and CDR2 YYREEE (reference sequence). The CDR3 here is CASSLVRGGTNEKLFF. CDR3 coding DNA: TGTGCCAGCAGCTTGGTGCGGGGAGGGACTAATGAAAAACTGTTTTTT.

The DNA for the CDR3 is TGTGCCAGCAGTTTATGGGGTCGCGGTTCCTACGAGCAGTACTTC. Translated, it gives CASSLWGRGSYEQYF. The chain employs TRBV28 and TRBJ2-7, with unresolved D. V was cut by 0 bases and J by 1 base, with 10 bases left in between. CDR3 length: 15 residues. CDR1 and CDR2 (germline): MDHEN, SYDVKM.

CDR3 DNA sequence: TGTGCCGCAGGGGGTAGGGACGAGCAGTACTTC. Encoded protein: CAAGGRDEQYF. The chain links TRBV11-2 to TRBJ2-7, with TRBD1 identical over 7 bases. CDR3 size: 11 residues. J gave up 5 bases and V 11 bases, and 6 bases lay outside the gene matches. Germline V lookup: CDR1 SGHAT, CDR2 FQNNGV. Based on the CDR3 plus reference TRBV11-2 and TRBJ2-7, the full variable domain is EAGVAQSPRYKIIEKRQSVAFWCNPISGHATLYWYQQILGQGPKLLIQFQNNGVVDDSQLPKDRFSAERLKGVDSTLKIQPAKLEDSAVYLCAAGGRDEQYFGPGTRLTVT.

This clone was found once. J is TRBJ1-2 and V is TRBV5-1; TRBD1 aligns across 7 bases. V lost 3 bases, J lost 2 bases, and 7 bases stayed unmatched. CDR1 and CDR2 from the germline V gene are SGHRS and YFSETQ. This CDR3 has 15 amino acids. The CDR3, as DNA: TGCGCCAGCAGCTATACCGGGACAGCGAACTATGGCTACACCTTC. Translated: CASSYTGTANYGYTF. Supplemented by reference TRBV5-1 and TRBJ1-2, the full variable domain reads KAGVTQTPRYLIKTRGQQVTLSCSPISGHRSVSWYQQTPGQGLQFLFEYFSETQRNKGNFPGRFSGRQFSNSRSEMNVSTLELGDSALYLCASSYTGTANYGYTFGSGTRLTVV.

This rearrangement joins TRBV9 to TRBJ2-1; 12 nucleotides agree with TRBD2. V lost 3 bases, J lost 7 bases, and 5 bases stayed unmatched. Germline values: CDR1 SGDLS, CDR2 YYNGEE. This CDR3 has 15 residues. The CDR3 reads CASSASGGGPNEQFF. In DNA form, the CDR3 reads TGTGCCAGCAGCGCTAGCGGGGGGGGGCCTAATGAGCAGTTCTTC.

The chain combines TRBV27 with TRBJ2-7; 8 bases line up with TRBD2. CDR3 size: 15 residues. With 5 bases clipped from V and 0 bases from J, the junction kept 6 bases outside the gene matches. Germline V gene lookup returns CDR1 MNHEY and CDR2 SMNVEV (reference sequence). In DNA form, the CDR3 reads TGTGCCAGCAGTCTTAGCGGGGCGAGCTCCTACGAGCAGTACTTC. It specifies CASSLSGASSYEQYF.

J is TRBJ2-7 and V is TRBV4-3, with D possibly matching TRBD1 (6 bases). V lost 3 bases and J 4 bases, leaving 10 bases between the germline ends. The CDR3 sequence is 13 residues long. Germline CDR1 LGHNA, CDR2 YSLEER. As DNA, the CDR3 is TGCGCCAGCAGCCATAACACAGGGTACGAGCAGTACTTC. This translates into CASSHNTGYEQYF.

The CDR3 sequence: CASSRGRSNQPQHF. CDR3 coding DNA: TGTGCCAGCAGTAGAGGAAGGAGCAATCAGCCCCAGCATTTT. The rearrangement links TRBV11-2 to TRBJ1-5, with D uncertain. The V end lost 6 bases, the J end lost 1 base, and 10 bases lay between the germline ends. The CDR3 spans 14 residues. The germline V gene encodes CDR1 SGHAT and CDR2 FQNNGV.

The chain carries TRBV27 and TRBJ1-6, with D possibly matching TRBD1 (6 bases). The V gene's germline CDR1 is MNHEY and CDR2 SMNVEV (reference sequence). The germline V and J ends were trimmed by 6 bases and 4 bases, with 19 bases remaining between them. The length of the CDR3 is 17 residues. The CDR3 nucleotides read TGTGCCAGCAGCTTAATCTCCGGGGGGGCATATAATTCACCCCTCCACTTT. Encoded protein: CASSLISGGAYNSPLHF.

The chain employs TRBV7-4 and TRBJ2-7; perhaps TRBD2 as D (5 bases). The CDR3 covers 17 residues. The V gene lost 5 bases and the J gene lost 9 bases, with 29 bases spanning the gap. Per germline, CDR1 SGHVT and CDR2 SQSDAQ. The CDR3 is CASSPRRAGSETSLQYF. The CDR3 nucleotides are TGTGCCAGCAGCCCCCGGCGGGCTGGATCAGAAACCTCGTTGCAGTACTTC.

This clone appeared once. This rearrangement joins TRBV15 to TRBJ2-1; the D gene is possibly TRBD2 (5 bases). V was cut by 1 base and J by 0 bases, with 10 bases left in between. The V gene's germline CDR1 is LNHNV and CDR2 YYDKDF (reference sequence). The CDR3 spans 16 residues. The CDR3 DNA reads as TGTGCCACCAGCAGAGGGACTCTGAGCTCCTACAATGAGCAGTTCTTC. It yields the protein CATSRGTLSSYNEQFF.

As for this clone: An end of the junction differs from the germline gene, which may be a read error. The rearrangement joins TRBV7-7 to TRBJ1-1, with no clear D. This CDR3 region has 13 residues. Germline-derived CDR1 and CDR2 are SSHAT and FNYEAQ (reference sequence). CDR3 nucleotides: TGTGCTAGCAGCTCAGGTCGCGACACTGAAGCTTTCTTT. This gives the protein CASSSGRDTEAFF. Together with reference TRBV7-7 and TRBJ1-1, the CDR3 gives the full variable domain: GAGVSQSPRYKVTKRGQDVTLRCDPISSHATLYWYQQALGQGPEFLTYFNYEAQPDKSGLPSDRFSAERPEGSISTLTIQRTEQRDSAMYRCASSSGRDTEAFFGQGTRLTVV.

The chain couples TRBV30 to TRBJ2-7, with 7 bases that match TRBD1. Unmatched junction bases numbered 4, after V lost 4 bases and J lost 1 base. The CDR3 contains 13 residues. The germline CDR1 and CDR2 sequences are GTSNPN and SVGIG (reference sequence). CDR3 nucleotide sequence: TGTGCCTGGAAAGGGACAGAGTCCTACGAGCAGTACTTC. Its protein product is CAWKGTESYEQYF.